Listed below are T cell receptor beta chains from one sample, sequenced in a study of cytomegalovirus exposure and HLA in healthy donors. TCRdb keeps only in-frame clones here, not all; method: immunoSEQ multiplex PCR. The sample consists of 200,000 to 250,000 clones, almost 70% of them appearing once. The material sequenced was PBMCs. The receptors originated from a man aged 35-49 years in good health and CMV-seropositive. CDR3s include the opening cysteine and the closing phenylalanine or tryptophan. The D gene is left open where the match is weak. Rows give clone size only sometimes, using once, few, many, or a class for an expanded clone.

clone_size d_call j_call v_call cdr3_aa cdr3_nt
NA TRBD2 TRBJ2-1 TRBV5-1 CASSLGLAGGHSYNEQFF TGCGCCAGCAGCTTGGGGTTAGCGGGGGGGCACTCCTACAATGAGCAGTTCTTC
NA NA TRBJ2-2 TRBV5-1 CASSRSRDFPRGELFF TGCGCCAGCAGCCGTTCCCGGGACTTTCCCCGCGGGGAGCTGTTTTTT
few TRBD1 TRBJ1-1 TRBV6-5 CASSRQGNTEAFF TGTGCCAGCAGTAGACAGGGGAACACTGAAGCTTTCTTT
NA TRBD2 TRBJ2-7 TRBV5-1 CASSLRGLGSSYEQYF TGCGCCAGCAGCTTGCGAGGACTAGGCAGCTCCTACGAGCAGTACTTC
few NA TRBJ2-5 TRBV6-5 CASSASKGETQYF TGTGCCAGCAGCGCTTCAAAGGGGGAGACCCAGTACTTC
NA TRBD2 TRBJ2-2 TRBV5-1 CASSPRGGTGELFF TGCGCCAGCAGCCCGCGGGGGGGCACCGGGGAGCTGTTTTTT
NA NA TRBJ1-5 TRBV6-5 CASSYGGFGQPQHF TGTGCCAGCAGTTACGGGGGGTTCGGTCAGCCCCAGCATTTT
few NA TRBJ1-2 TRBV9 CASSVVGGGYTF TGTGCCAGCAGCGTAGTAGGAGGTGGCTACACCTTC
NA TRBD2 TRBJ2-5 TRBV11-3 CASSLTAGGGWETQYF TGTGCCAGCAGCTTAACAGCGGGGGGGGGCTGGGAGACCCAGTACTTC
once NA TRBJ1-2 TRBV5-1 CASSLEPGEGDYGYTF TGCGCCAGCAGCTTGGAACCTGGGGAGGGCGACTATGGCTACACCTTC
NA TRBD2 TRBJ2-1 TRBV6-5 CASGGIAGVFNEQFF TGTGCCAGCGGGGGGATAGCGGGGGTTTTCAATGAGCAGTTCTTC
NA TRBD1 TRBJ1-2 TRBV2 CASTTGVGYTF TGTGCCAGCACTACAGGGGTAGGCTACACCTTC
few NA TRBJ1-1 TRBV29-1 CSVGQTPNTEAFF TGCAGCGTTGGACAGACGCCGAACACTGAAGCTTTCTTT
few NA TRBJ1-6 TRBV7-9 CASSSTRAGGTTPLHF TGTGCCAGCAGCTCAACCCGGGCGGGAGGAACTACACCCCTCCACTTT
NA TRBD2 TRBJ2-5 TRBV11-2 CASSFGLAGVETQYF TGTGCCAGCAGCTTCGGTTTAGCGGGGGTTGAGACCCAGTACTTC
NA TRBD1 TRBJ2-5 TRBV15 CATLRDRNQETQYF TGTGCAACCCTCCGGGACAGAAACCAAGAGACCCAGTACTTC
few NA TRBJ2-7 TRBV5-1 CASSPGLSYEQYF TGCGCCAGCAGCCCGGGACTTAGCTACGAGCAGTACTTC
few NA TRBJ2-3 TRBV19 CASSLGGGTDTQYF TGTGCCAGTAGTTTGGGCGGGGGCACAGATACGCAGTATTTT
NA NA TRBJ1-1 TRBV27 CASSFREDTEAFF TGTGCCAGCAGTTTCAGGGAGGATACTGAAGCTTTCTTT
NA TRBD1 TRBJ1-1 TRBV13 CASSFQGVITEAFF TGTGCCAGCAGCTTTCAGGGGGTAATTACTGAAGCTTTCTTT
NA NA TRBJ1-1 TRBV9 CASSVGGLTEAFF TGTGCCAGCAGCGTAGGGGGACTCACTGAAGCTTTCTTT
once NA TRBJ2-7 TRBV7-3 CASSLKWGLEQYF TGTGCCAGCAGCTTAAAGTGGGGGCTCGAGCAGTACTTC
NA TRBD1 TRBJ2-5 TRBV5-1 CASNDGQVQETQYF TGCGCCAGCAACGACGGACAGGTCCAAGAGACCCAGTACTTC
NA NA TRBJ1-2 TRBV14 CASSQDSFYGYTF TGTGCCAGCAGCCAAGACAGTTTTTATGGCTACACCTTC
once NA TRBJ1-1 TRBV15 CATSRDRGNTEAFF TGTGCCACCAGCAGAGATCGCGGGAACACTGAAGCTTTCTTT
NA TRBD2 TRBJ2-1 TRBV5-1 CASSPAGGLHEQFF TGCGCCAGCAGCCCCGCGGGGGGCTTGCATGAGCAGTTCTTC
NA TRBD1 TRBJ1-2 TRBV5-4 CASGGQGVYGYTF TGTGCCAGCGGCGGACAGGGGGTTTATGGCTACACCTTC
NA TRBD2 TRBJ2-2 TRBV6-6 CASSLAGRNTGELFF TGTGCCAGCAGTTTAGCGGGGAGGAACACCGGGGAGCTGTTTTTT
NA TRBD1 TRBJ1-6 TRBV4-2 CASSQEPGQGRSPLHF TGTGCCAGCAGCCAAGAGCCGGGACAGGGGAGATCACCCCTCCACTTT
few TRBD1 TRBJ1-1 TRBV2 CASSPRTGENTEAFF TGTGCCAGCAGTCCGAGGACAGGGGAGAACACTGAAGCTTTCTTT
NA TRBD2 TRBJ2-7 TRBV7-2 CASSFLALSGGAADEQYF TGTGCCAGCAGCTTCCTAGCACTTAGCGGGGGGGCCGCGGACGAGCAGTACTTC
once NA TRBJ2-7 TRBV27 CASSPPGWRTYEQYF TGTGCCAGCAGTCCCCCAGGGTGGCGAACCTACGAGCAGTACTTC
NA NA TRBJ1-1 TRBV29-1 CSVFLIWGGMNTEAFF TGCAGCGTCTTCTTGATTTGGGGGGGGATGAACACTGAAGCTTTCTTT
NA NA TRBJ1-2 TRBV4-1 CASSQVGEHYGYTF TGCGCCAGCAGCCAAGTTGGAGAACACTATGGCTACACCTTC
NA TRBD1 TRBJ1-4 TRBV7-8 CASSWGQGATNEKLFF TGTGCCAGCAGCTGGGGACAGGGGGCAACTAATGAAAAACTGTTTTTT
once NA TRBJ2-7 TRBV19 CASQGKASYEQYF TGTGCCAGTCAGGGGAAGGCCTCCTACGAGCAGTACTTC
few TRBD1 TRBJ2-6 TRBV6-6 CASSHRGSGANVLTF TGTGCCAGCAGTCACAGGGGGTCCGGGGCCAACGTCCTGACTTTC
NA NA TRBJ2-6 TRBV11-2 CASSSNLRQSGANVLTF TGTGCCAGCAGCTCCAACCTCCGACAGTCTGGGGCCAACGTCCTGACTTTC
NA NA TRBJ1-1 TRBV6-6 CASRHGQGGTEAFF TGTGCCAGCAGACACGGGCAGGGAGGAACTGAAGCTTTCTTT
few TRBD2 TRBJ2-1 TRBV9 CASSGGTSGVYEQFF TGTGCCAGCAGCGGAGGGACTAGCGGGGTCTATGAGCAGTTCTTC
NA NA TRBJ1-5 TRBV6-5 CASSYGRYRPQHF TGTGCCAGCAGTTACGGGAGATATCGGCCCCAGCATTTT
NA TRBD1 TRBJ1-5 TRBV19 CASSIGDRGYQPQHF TGTGCCAGTAGTATAGGGGACAGGGGGTATCAGCCCCAGCATTTT
once TRBD1 TRBJ1-2 TRBV5-1 CASSLRAGQGARVQDGYTF TGCGCCAGCAGCTTAAGGGCGGGACAGGGGGCCCGGGTTCAGGATGGCTACACCTTC
once TRBD2 TRBJ2-1 TRBV7-9 CASSSWPGLARNEQFF TGTGCCAGCAGTTCCTGGCCGGGACTAGCGCGAAATGAGCAGTTCTTC
NA TRBD1 TRBJ1-2 TRBV6-5 CASTRDRINYGYTF TGTGCCAGCACCAGGGACAGAATTAACTATGGCTACACCTTC
NA NA TRBJ1-1 TRBV5-4 CASSLQGGAEAFF TGTGCCAGCAGCCTACAGGGTGGCGCTGAAGCTTTCTTT
NA TRBD1 TRBJ1-1 TRBV5-1 CASSLLQGGDTEAFF TGCGCCAGCAGCCTTCTACAGGGGGGGGACACTGAAGCTTTCTTT
NA TRBD1 TRBJ2-7 TRBV10-3 CAISQAGTGGSGEQYF TGTGCCATCAGTCAAGCCGGGACAGGGGGTTCAGGTGAGCAGTACTTC
NA NA TRBJ1-6 TRBV12-5 CASGPRQDLPLHF TGTGCTAGTGGCCCCAGACAGGACCTACCCCTCCACTTT
NA NA TRBJ2-7 TRBV9 CASSGGPAGEQYF TGTGCCAGCAGCGGGGGGCCAGCCGGCGAGCAGTACTTC
NA TRBD1 TRBJ1-1 TRBV7-9 CASSSGQGVAEAFF TGTGCCAGCAGCTCCGGACAGGGGGTCGCTGAAGCTTTCTTT
NA TRBD1 TRBJ2-7 TRBV7-6 CASSSRQTGNYEQYF TGTGCCAGCAGCTCGCGACAGACAGGGAACTACGAGCAGTACTTC
NA NA TRBJ2-7 TRBV5-4 CASSSWPLYEQYF TGTGCCAGCAGCTCGTGGCCTCTCTACGAGCAGTACTTC
NA TRBD2 TRBJ2-7 TRBV4-2 CASSQEAAGSGVRSYEQYF TGTGCCAGCAGCCAAGAGGCAGCGGGGTCCGGGGTGAGGTCCTACGAGCAGTACTTC
few NA TRBJ1-5 TRBV6-1 CASAGEGSNQPQHF TGTGCCAGCGCAGGGGAGGGAAGCAATCAGCCCCAGCATTTT
NA NA TRBJ2-3 TRBV9 CASSVSGAGDTQYF TGTGCCAGCAGCGTATCAGGGGCCGGAGATACGCAGTATTTT
NA NA TRBJ1-4 TRBV4-2 CASSPSQRSGPEGEKLFF TGTGCCAGCAGCCCCTCTCAGAGGTCCGGCCCGGAAGGTGAAAAACTGTTTTTT
NA NA TRBJ1-2 TRBV28 CASSHRQHNYGYTF TGTGCCAGCAGTCACAGACAGCACAACTATGGCTACACCTTC
NA TRBD1 TRBJ1-3 TRBV5-1 CASSYGQASGNTIYF TGCGCCAGCAGCTACGGACAGGCCTCTGGAAACACCATATATTTT